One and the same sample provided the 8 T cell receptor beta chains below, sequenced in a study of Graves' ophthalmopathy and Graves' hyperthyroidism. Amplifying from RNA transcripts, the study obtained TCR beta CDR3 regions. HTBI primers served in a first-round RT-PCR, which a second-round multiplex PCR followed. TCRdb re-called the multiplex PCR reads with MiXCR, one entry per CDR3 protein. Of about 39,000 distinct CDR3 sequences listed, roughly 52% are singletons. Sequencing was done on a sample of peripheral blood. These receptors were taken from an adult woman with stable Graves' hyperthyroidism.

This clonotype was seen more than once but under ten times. Written as DNA, the CDR3 is TGCAGCGCCCGACTAGCGGGAGTTCAGCAGTACTTC. It encodes CSARLAGVQQYF. The J gene is TRBJ2-7, the V gene TRBV29-1; 12 nucleotides match TRBD2. V gave up 7 bases and J gave up 8 bases; unmatched junction bases: 6. This CDR3 is 12 amino acids long. In germline, CDR1 is SQVTM, CDR2 ANQGSEA.

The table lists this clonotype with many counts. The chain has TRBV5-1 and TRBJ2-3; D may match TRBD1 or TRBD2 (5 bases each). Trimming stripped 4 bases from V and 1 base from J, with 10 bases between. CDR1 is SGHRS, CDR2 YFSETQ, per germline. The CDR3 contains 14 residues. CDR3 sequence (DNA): TGCGCCAGCAGCAGGGGAGACGGCACAGATACGCAGTATTTT. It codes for CASSRGDGTDTQYF.

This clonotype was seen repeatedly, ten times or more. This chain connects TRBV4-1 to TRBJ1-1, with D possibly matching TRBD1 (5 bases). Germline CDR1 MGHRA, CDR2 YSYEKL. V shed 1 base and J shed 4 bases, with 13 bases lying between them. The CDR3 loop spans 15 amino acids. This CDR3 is CASSQGNNRPTEAFF. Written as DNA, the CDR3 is TGCGCCAGCAGCCAAGGGAATAACAGGCCCACTGAAGCTTTCTTT.

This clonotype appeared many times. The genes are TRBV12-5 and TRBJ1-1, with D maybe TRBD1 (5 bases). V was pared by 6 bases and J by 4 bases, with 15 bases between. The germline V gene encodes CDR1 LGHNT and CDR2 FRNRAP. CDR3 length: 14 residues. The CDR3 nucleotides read TGTGCTAGTGGCACCTCGGGGGTAAGCACTGAAGCTTTCTTT. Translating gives CASGTSGVSTEAFF.

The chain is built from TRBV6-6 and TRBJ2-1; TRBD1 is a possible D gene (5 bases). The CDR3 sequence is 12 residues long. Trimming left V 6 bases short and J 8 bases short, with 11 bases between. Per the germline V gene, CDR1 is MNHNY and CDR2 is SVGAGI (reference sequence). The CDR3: CASRGDRYEQFF. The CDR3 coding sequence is TGTGCCAGCAGGGGTGACAGATATGAGCAGTTCTTC.

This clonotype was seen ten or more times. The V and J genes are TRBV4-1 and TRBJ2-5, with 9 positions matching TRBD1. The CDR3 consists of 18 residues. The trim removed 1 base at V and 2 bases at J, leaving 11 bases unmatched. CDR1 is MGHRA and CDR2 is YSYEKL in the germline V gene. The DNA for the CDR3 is TGCGCCAGCAGCCAAGGGCAAGGTTTCGGACAGGGGCAAGAGACCCAGTACTTC. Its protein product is CASSQGQGFGQGQETQYF.

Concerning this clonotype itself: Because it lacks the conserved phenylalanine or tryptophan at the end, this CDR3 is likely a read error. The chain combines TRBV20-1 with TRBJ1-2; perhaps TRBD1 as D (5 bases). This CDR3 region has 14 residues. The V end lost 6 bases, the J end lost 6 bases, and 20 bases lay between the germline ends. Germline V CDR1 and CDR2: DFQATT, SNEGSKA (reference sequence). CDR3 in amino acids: CSAGVGGAADGYTL. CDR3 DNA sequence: TGCAGTGCAGGGGTAGGCGGGGCCGCCGATGGCTACACCCTC.

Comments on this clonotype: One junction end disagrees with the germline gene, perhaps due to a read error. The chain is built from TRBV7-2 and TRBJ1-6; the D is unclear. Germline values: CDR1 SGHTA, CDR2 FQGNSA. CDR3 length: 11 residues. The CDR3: CVSSPDLTPHF. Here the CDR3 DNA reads TGTGTCAGCAGCCCAGACCTCACTCCCCACTTT.